This T cell receptor beta chain was identified during a study of OX40 agonist ivuxolimab in advanced cancers. Germline trimming cut 4 bases from V and 5 bases from J; bases unmatched to any gene: 2. From germline, CDR1 is MNHEY and CDR2 SMNVEV (reference sequence). The CDR3 spans 13 residues. The assay was immunoSEQ multiplex PCR, and TCRdb's table has in-frame clones only and misses some. Of roughly 50,000 clones listed, 84% are singletons. This clone was observed a single time. V and J are TRBV27 and TRBJ1-2, with 9 bases lining up with TRBD1. The TCR originated in an adult with an advanced solid tumor such as melanoma, head and neck, liver or kidney cancer. Material: CD4+ or CD8+ T cells sorted from blood, obtained in a trial of the OX40 agonist ivuxolimab. The CDR3 coding sequence is TGTGCCAGCAGTTGGGGACAGGGTTATGGCTACACCTTC. It yields the protein CASSWGQGYGYTF.